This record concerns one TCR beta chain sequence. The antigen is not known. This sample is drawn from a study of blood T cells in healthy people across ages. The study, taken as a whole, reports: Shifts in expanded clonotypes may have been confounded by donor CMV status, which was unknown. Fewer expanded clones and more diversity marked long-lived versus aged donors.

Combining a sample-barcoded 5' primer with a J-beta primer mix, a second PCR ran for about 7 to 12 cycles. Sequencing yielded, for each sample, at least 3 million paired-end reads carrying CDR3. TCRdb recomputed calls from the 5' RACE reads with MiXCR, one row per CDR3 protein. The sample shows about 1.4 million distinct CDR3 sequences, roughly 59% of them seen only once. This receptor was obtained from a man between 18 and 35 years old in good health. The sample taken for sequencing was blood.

CDR3 residues: CSAETGDGYTF. Here the CDR3 DNA reads TGCAGTGCAGAAACAGGGGATGGCTACACCTTC. This sequence joins TRBV20-1 and TRBJ1-2; 7 bases fit TRBD1. Germline V gives CDR1 DFQATT, CDR2 SNEGSKA (reference sequence). The CDR3 covers 11 residues. The trim removed 6 bases at V and 6 bases at J, leaving 4 bases unmatched.